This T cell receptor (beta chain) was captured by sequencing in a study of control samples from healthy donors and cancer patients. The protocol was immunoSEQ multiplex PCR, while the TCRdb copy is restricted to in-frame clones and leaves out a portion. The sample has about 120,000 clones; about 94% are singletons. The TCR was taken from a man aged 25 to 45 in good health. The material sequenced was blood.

In DNA form, the CDR3 reads TGTGCCAGCAGCGTGACCCCAGGGAGTAGGGGAAACACCATATATTTT. As protein: CASSVTPGSRGNTIYF. J is TRBJ1-3 and V is TRBV9; TRBD1 might be the D (5 bases). Germline V CDR1 and CDR2: SGDLS, YYNGEE. V shed 2 bases and J shed 4 bases, with 16 bases lying between them. This CDR3 comprises 16 residues.